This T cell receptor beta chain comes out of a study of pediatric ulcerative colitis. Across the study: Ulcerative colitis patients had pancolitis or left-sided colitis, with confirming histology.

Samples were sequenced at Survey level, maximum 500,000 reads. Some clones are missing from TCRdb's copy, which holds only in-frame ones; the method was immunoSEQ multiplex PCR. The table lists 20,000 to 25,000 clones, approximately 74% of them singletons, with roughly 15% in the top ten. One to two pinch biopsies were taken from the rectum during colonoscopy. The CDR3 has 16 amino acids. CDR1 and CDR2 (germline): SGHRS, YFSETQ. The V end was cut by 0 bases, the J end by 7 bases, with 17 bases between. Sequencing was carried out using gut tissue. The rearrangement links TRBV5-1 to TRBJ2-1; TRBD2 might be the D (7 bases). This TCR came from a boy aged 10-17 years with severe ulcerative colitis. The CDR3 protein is CASSLAPGGLKNEQFF. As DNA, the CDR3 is TGCGCCAGCAGCTTGGCCCCGGGGGGCCTGAAGAATGAGCAGTTCTTC.